A selection of T cell receptor beta chains follows, all from one sample in a study of cytomegalovirus exposure and HLA in healthy donors. Measured with immunoSEQ multiplex PCR; TCRdb has only the in-frame clones, and not every one. Here the sample spans over 150,000 clones, around 74% being singletons. The sample taken for sequencing was PBMCs. Receptors originate from a male donor in good health and CMV-seronegative. Each CDR3 is given with its conserved first and last residue. The order of the fields is V gene, J gene, clone size, CDR3 protein. Size is stated for part of the rows, as once, few or many counts, or as a class when the clone is expanded.

v_gene: TRBV7-9
j_gene: TRBJ1-1
abundance: -
CDR3aa: CASSLQGTNTEAFF

v_gene: TRBV5-1
j_gene: TRBJ1-5
abundance: -
CDR3aa: CASSLDEGGPNQPQHF

v_gene: TRBV2
j_gene: TRBJ1-1
abundance: -
CDR3aa: CASRKGGMNTEAFF

v_gene: TRBV4-1
j_gene: TRBJ2-1
abundance: -
CDR3aa: CASSQDRGSSYNEQFF

v_gene: TRBV5-1
j_gene: TRBJ2-1
abundance: -
CDR3aa: CASRRRSGNSYNEQFF

v_gene: TRBV28
j_gene: TRBJ1-2
abundance: once
CDR3aa: CASSLSGMYGYTF

v_gene: TRBV10-2
j_gene: TRBJ1-1
abundance: once
CDR3aa: CASSDRWNTEAFF

v_gene: TRBV28
j_gene: TRBJ1-2
abundance: -
CDR3aa: CASSLGTAVGYTF

v_gene: TRBV6-5
j_gene: TRBJ1-5
abundance: -
CDR3aa: CASSYSTGGNQPQHF

v_gene: TRBV19
j_gene: TRBJ2-1
abundance: -
CDR3aa: CASSLAGGFNEQFF

v_gene: TRBV9
j_gene: TRBJ2-1
abundance: -
CDR3aa: CASTKEGLANNEQFF

v_gene: TRBV6-5
j_gene: TRBJ2-7
abundance: -
CDR3aa: CASSYQGAGEQYF

v_gene: TRBV9
j_gene: TRBJ1-3
abundance: -
CDR3aa: CASSVYDQGDSGNTIYF

v_gene: TRBV6-5
j_gene: TRBJ1-3
abundance: few
CDR3aa: CASSFTFSGNTIYF

v_gene: TRBV20-1
j_gene: TRBJ2-7
abundance: few
CDR3aa: CSVSATYEQYF

v_gene: TRBV30
j_gene: TRBJ1-1
abundance: few
CDR3aa: CAWSRDTEAFF

v_gene: TRBV6-1
j_gene: TRBJ1-2
abundance: -
CDR3aa: CASSTLLTANYGYTF

v_gene: TRBV28
j_gene: TRBJ2-3
abundance: -
CDR3aa: CASSSYTDTQYF

v_gene: TRBV18
j_gene: TRBJ1-5
abundance: -
CDR3aa: CASSILTDDSNQPQHF

v_gene: TRBV10-3
j_gene: TRBJ2-1
abundance: -
CDR3aa: CAISESSNSYNEQFF

v_gene: TRBV2
j_gene: TRBJ1-2
abundance: -
CDR3aa: CASSGSEEALGYTF

v_gene: TRBV6-1
j_gene: TRBJ1-6
abundance: -
CDR3aa: CASKGPGGNSPLHF

v_gene: TRBV11-3
j_gene: TRBJ2-5
abundance: -
CDR3aa: CASSLFGSQGETQYF

v_gene: TRBV28
j_gene: TRBJ1-5
abundance: -
CDR3aa: CASREGMGFSNQPQHF

v_gene: TRBV28
j_gene: TRBJ1-2
abundance: -
CDR3aa: CASSPPDRPNYGYTF

v_gene: TRBV16
j_gene: TRBJ2-7
abundance: -
CDR3aa: CASSRTSDSYEQYF

v_gene: TRBV4-1
j_gene: TRBJ1-5
abundance: once
CDR3aa: CASSQDWRTGENQPQHF

v_gene: TRBV6-1
j_gene: TRBJ2-7
abundance: once
CDR3aa: CASRGDSGARYEQYF

v_gene: TRBV30
j_gene: TRBJ1-5
abundance: once
CDR3aa: CAWSDSRAQPQHF

v_gene: TRBV7-7
j_gene: TRBJ2-5
abundance: few
CDR3aa: CASSPNRETQYF

v_gene: TRBV28
j_gene: TRBJ2-2
abundance: once
CDR3aa: CASSTGQGIVGELFF

v_gene: TRBV7-8
j_gene: TRBJ2-2
abundance: -
CDR3aa: CASTPRWDTGELFF

v_gene: TRBV6-6
j_gene: TRBJ2-2
abundance: -
CDR3aa: CASSQNTGELFF

v_gene: TRBV19
j_gene: TRBJ2-1
abundance: -
CDR3aa: CASSFGTGGWIEQFF

v_gene: TRBV28
j_gene: TRBJ2-1
abundance: few
CDR3aa: CASRHTSGRAQYNEQFF

v_gene: TRBV5-4
j_gene: TRBJ2-3
abundance: -
CDR3aa: CASSSTRGLGSDTQYF

v_gene: TRBV2
j_gene: TRBJ2-7
abundance: -
CDR3aa: CASSEDRGSYEQYF

v_gene: TRBV27
j_gene: TRBJ2-3
abundance: once
CDR3aa: CASSPPPRRGARDTQYF

v_gene: TRBV7-9
j_gene: TRBJ1-3
abundance: once
CDR3aa: CASEEGVTGGHSGNTIYF

v_gene: TRBV9
j_gene: TRBJ2-5
abundance: -
CDR3aa: CASSVSPGSQETQYF

v_gene: TRBV15
j_gene: TRBJ2-1
abundance: once
CDR3aa: CATSAPGTHINEQFF

v_gene: TRBV7-2
j_gene: TRBJ1-1
abundance: -
CDR3aa: CASSLDRGNTEAFF

v_gene: TRBV27
j_gene: TRBJ1-1
abundance: -
CDR3aa: CASSSLGGLTEAFF

v_gene: TRBV25-1
j_gene: TRBJ2-1
abundance: -
CDR3aa: CASSPGTYEQFF

v_gene: TRBV29-1
j_gene: TRBJ1-2
abundance: -
CDR3aa: CSVGGQDYGYTF

v_gene: TRBV5-4
j_gene: TRBJ2-5
abundance: -
CDR3aa: CASSLVGGAETQYF

v_gene: TRBV7-8
j_gene: TRBJ1-6
abundance: -
CDR3aa: CASSLAGVSPLHF

v_gene: TRBV28
j_gene: TRBJ2-1
abundance: -
CDR3aa: CASSLPTTGLAGGNEQFF

v_gene: TRBV10-2
j_gene: TRBJ1-2
abundance: -
CDR3aa: CASRAGGDYGYTF

v_gene: TRBV6-5
j_gene: TRBJ2-2
abundance: -
CDR3aa: CASSYQYRVTGELFF

v_gene: TRBV7-8
j_gene: TRBJ2-1
abundance: -
CDR3aa: CASSLSVRTGGRVYNEQFF

v_gene: TRBV7-3
j_gene: TRBJ2-1
abundance: -
CDR3aa: CASSPTGGGTNEQFF

v_gene: TRBV30
j_gene: TRBJ2-1
abundance: few
CDR3aa: CAWSLLASAGEQFF

v_gene: TRBV4-1
j_gene: TRBJ1-4
abundance: -
CDR3aa: CASSQVPTANEKLFF

v_gene: TRBV27
j_gene: TRBJ1-5
abundance: -
CDR3aa: CASSLREGNQPQHF

v_gene: TRBV2
j_gene: TRBJ2-6
abundance: -
CDR3aa: CASTLSGANVLTF

v_gene: TRBV7-9
j_gene: TRBJ2-1
abundance: -
CDR3aa: CASSQTQMRGGQFF

v_gene: TRBV7-7
j_gene: TRBJ2-3
abundance: -
CDR3aa: CASSRGLAPDTQYF

v_gene: TRBV7-3
j_gene: TRBJ2-1
abundance: -
CDR3aa: CASSLTRTSGSGNEQFF